These 29 T cell receptor beta chains share one sample of origin, sequenced in a study of sequential checkpoint blockade in melanoma. Treatment indicated: randomized to nivolumab then ipilimumab (arm A) or the reverse (arm B). Sequencing was performed with immunoSEQ multiplex PCR; in TCRdb, only in-frame clones are kept and a portion is missing. The sample includes under 6,000 clones, under 25% seen only once; the top ten take 9.5% to 12%. The sequencing here drew on tumor tissue (inferred from file names), taken from a patient given nivolumab and ipilimumab in sequence. The origin of the receptors is a human donor with melanoma.

The chain carries TRBV5-1 and TRBJ2-1; TRBD1 agrees at 7 bases. This CDR3 comprises 15 residues. The germline CDR1 and CDR2 sequences are SGHRS and YFSETQ. J was trimmed by 3 bases and V by 5 bases; bases with no gene match: 8. The CDR3 protein is CASSYTGTDYNEQFF. CDR3 in DNA: TGCGCCAGCAGTTACACCGGGACAGACTACAATGAGCAGTTCTTC.

By sample fraction, this clone is large. The rearrangement links TRBV11-3 to TRBJ2-7, with D perhaps TRBD1 (5 bases). Per the germline V gene, CDR1 is SGHNT and CDR2 is YENEEA. Trimming shortened V by 5 bases and J by 0 bases, and 14 bases separated the two germline ends. The CDR3 is 15 residues long. CDR3 sequence: CASSPGPGASYEQYF. CDR3 bases: TGTGCCAGCAGCCCCGGGCCTGGGGCCTCCTACGAGCAGTACTTC.

The chain recombines TRBV19 with TRBJ2-6; D gene unclear. Germline CDR1 is LNHDA and CDR2 is SQIVND (reference sequence). V lost 1 base, J lost 0 bases, and 7 bases lay in between. CDR3 length: 16 residues. The CDR3: CASSIGAGSGANVLTF. CDR3 sequence (DNA): TGTGCCAGTAGTATAGGGGCTGGCTCTGGGGCCAACGTCCTGACTTTC. Filled out from reference TRBV19 and TRBJ2-6, the complete variable domain reads DGGITQSPKYLFRKEGQNVTLSCEQNLNHDAMYWYRQDPGQGLRLIYYSQIVNDFQKGDIAEGYSVSREKKESFPLTVTSAQKNPTAFYLCASSIGAGSGANVLTFGAGSRLTVL.

This clone was seen only a few times. This rearrangement joins TRBV19 to TRBJ2-2, with D hard to call. V was pared by 3 bases and J by 0 bases, with 8 bases between. Germline CDR1 and CDR2: LNHDA and SQIVND (reference sequence). The CDR3 is made up of 15 amino acids. The CDR3 DNA reads TGTGCCAGTAGTATTTGGGATTCGAACACCGGGGAGCTGTTTTTT. This gives the protein CASSIWDSNTGELFF.

The chain has TRBV23-1 and TRBJ2-5; 7 bases are a match to TRBD2. TRBV23-1 is an ORF; its function is uncertain. This CDR3 spans 16 amino acids. The J segment lost 2 bases and the V segment lost 6 bases, leaving 12 bases of the junction unmatched. CDR3 loop: CASSQVPGREQETQYF. The CDR3, as DNA: TGCGCCAGCAGCCAAGTTCCGGGGCGGGAGCAAGAGACCCAGTACTTC.

This CDR3 reads CASLRREGRWGTDTQYF. In DNA form, the CDR3 reads TGTGCCTCACTACGGCGGGAGGGCCGATGGGGCACAGATACGCAGTATTTT. The chain is built from TRBV30 and TRBJ2-3, with 9 bases aligning to TRBD2. The CDR3 is 17 amino acids. V dropped 7 bases and J dropped 1; count of bases not matched to a gene: 15. Germline V gene lookup returns CDR1 GTSNPN and CDR2 SVGIG (reference sequence).

The chain joins TRBV9 to TRBJ1-1, with 7 bases aligning to TRBD1. The CDR3 covers 13 residues. V lost 4 bases to trimming and J lost 5 bases; unmatched junction nucleotides: 5. Germline CDR1 and CDR2: SGDLS and YYNGEE. CDR3 nucleotide sequence: TGTGCCAGCAGCCTAGGGACAGAGACTGAAGCTTTCTTT. This gives the protein CASSLGTETEAFF. Filled out from reference TRBV9 and TRBJ1-1, the complete variable domain reads DSGVTQTPKHLITATGQRVTLRCSPRSGDLSVYWYQQSLDQGLQFLIQYYNGEERAKGNILERFSAQQFPDLHSELNLSSLELGDSALYFCASSLGTETEAFFGQGTRLTVV.

The chain recombines TRBV14 with TRBJ2-2; 9 nucleotides agree with TRBD1. J was trimmed by 4 bases and V by 4 bases; bases with no gene match: 4. Per the germline V gene, CDR1 is SGHDN and CDR2 is FVKESK. This CDR3 has 15 residues. The chain's CDR3 is CASSPGTGRTGELFF. The CDR3 DNA is TGTGCCAGCAGCCCTGGGACAGGGCGCACCGGGGAGCTGTTTTTT. The full variable domain, completed using reference TRBV14 and TRBJ2-2, is EAGVTQFPSHSVIEKGQTVTLRCDPISGHDNLYWYRRVMGKEIKFLLHFVKESKQDESGMPNNRFLAERTGGTYSTLKVQPAELEDSGVYFCASSPGTGRTGELFFGEGSRLTVL.

This chain connects TRBV5-1 to TRBJ2-3, with D unresolved. The germline V gene encodes CDR1 SGHRS and CDR2 YFSETQ. V was pared by 6 bases and J by 0 bases, with 11 bases between. This CDR3 comprises 14 residues. This CDR3 is CASKESTSTDTQYF. The CDR3 DNA is TGCGCCAGCAAGGAGTCCACTAGCACAGATACGCAGTATTTT.

The rearrangement links TRBV28 to TRBJ2-7; 8 bases map to TRBD1. CDR3 length: 14 residues. Looked up from germline, CDR1 is MDHEN and CDR2 is SYDVKM. Trimming at V came to 5 bases and at J to 6 bases, leaving 9 bases not matched to a gene. CDR3 loop: CASSPRTGYGEQYF. The CDR3 bases are TGTGCCAGCAGTCCCCGGACAGGGTACGGCGAGCAGTACTTC.

This clone is classed as medium-sized (0.01 to 0.1%). V is TRBV29-1 and J is TRBJ1-1, with D possibly being TRBD1 (5 bases). From germline, CDR1 is SQVTM and CDR2 ANQGSEA. Deletions cut 6 bases from V and 0 bases from J, with 11 bases between. This CDR3 has 13 amino acids. The CDR3 loop reads CSVTTVMNTEAFF. For the CDR3, the DNA is TGCAGCGTCACGACAGTTATGAACACTGAAGCTTTCTTT.

The V gene is TRBV7-5, the J gene TRBJ2-3; whether TRBD1, the table's D call, matches the DNA was not checked. TRBV7-5 is labeled a pseudogene. The CDR3 has 16 amino acids. The CDR3 loop is CASSLAMTGGGDTQYF. In DNA, the CDR3 is TGTGCCAGCAGCTTAGCGATGACAGGGGGAGGAGATACGCAGTATTTT.

This clone has only a few counts. This chain links TRBV6-8 with TRBJ2-3; TRBD2 matches at 11 bases. From germline, CDR1 is MNHGY and CDR2 SAAAGT. J gave up 5 bases and V 0 bases, and 7 bases lay outside the gene matches. The CDR3 is 17 residues long. This CDR3 is CASSYSPLAGGLDTQYF. In nucleotides, the CDR3 is TGTGCCAGCAGTTACTCGCCCCTAGCGGGGGGCCTAGATACGCAGTATTTT.

This clone was found many times. V gene TRBV11-3 combines with J gene TRBJ2-1; 10 bases are shared with TRBD2. V dropped 0 bases and J dropped 8; count of bases not matched to a gene: 10. The CDR3 length is 17 residues. Germline loops: CDR1 SGHNT, CDR2 YENEEA. This CDR3 reads CASSLEPSGSFNDEQFF. The DNA of the CDR3 is TGTGCCAGCAGCTTAGAGCCTAGCGGGAGTTTTAACGATGAGCAGTTCTTC.

This clone was found a few times. The rearrangement links TRBV28 to TRBJ2-7, with 9 positions matching TRBD2. CDR1 and CDR2 from the germline V gene are MDHEN and SYDVKM. The CDR3 spans 15 residues. J was trimmed by 2 bases and V by 3 bases; bases with no gene match: 5. The CDR3, as DNA: TGTGCCAGCAGTTTGATCCCTAGCGGGGCCTACGAGCAGTACTTC. It codes for CASSLIPSGAYEQYF.

This clone was counted at least ten times. The J gene is TRBJ2-7, the V gene TRBV11-3; D gene unclear. V lost 2 bases, J lost 3 bases, and 11 bases lay in between. Looked up from germline, CDR1 is SGHNT and CDR2 is YENEEA. The CDR3 consists of 14 residues. The CDR3 bases are TGTGCCAGCAGCTTACTTCTGTTCGACTACGAGCAGTACTTC. The encoded protein is CASSLLLFDYEQYF. The full variable domain, with the rest looked up from reference TRBV11-3 and TRBJ2-7, is EAGVVQSPRYKIIEKKQPVAFWCNPISGHNTLYWYLQNLGQGPELLIRYENEEAVDDSQLPKDRFSAERLKGVDSTLKIQPAELGDSAVYLCASSLLLFDYEQYFGPGTRLTVT.

The chain couples TRBV6-8 to TRBJ1-1; 9 bases agree with TRBD1. CDR3 length equals 17 residues. Germline lookup yields CDR1 MNHGY and CDR2 SAAAGT. With 6 bases clipped from V and 0 bases from J, the junction kept 11 bases outside the gene matches. CDR3 sequence reads: CASSTGQGPLLNTEAFF. CDR3 nucleotides: TGTGCCAGCAGCACCGGACAGGGGCCCTTATTGAACACTGAAGCTTTCTTT.

J is TRBJ1-6 and V is TRBV14; D gene ambiguous. Germline CDR1 reads SGHDN; CDR2 reads FVKESK. Trimming removed 2 bases at V and 6 bases at J, with 5 bases between. The CDR3 contains 13 residues. CDR3 bases: TGTGCCAGCAGCCAACTTGGTAATTCACCCCTCCACTTT. Translated, it gives CASSQLGNSPLHF.

Many counts were recorded for this clone. The rearrangement joins TRBV28 to TRBJ2-5; D perhaps matches TRBD2 (7 bases). The CDR3 runs to 16 residues. The V end lost 5 bases, the J end lost 4 bases, and 20 bases lay between the germline ends. Germline V gives CDR1 MDHEN, CDR2 SYDVKM. The CDR3 region is CASSAGAYRNRETQYF. In DNA form, the CDR3 reads TGTGCCAGCAGTGCGGGGGCTTACAGGAATCGAGAGACCCAGTACTTC.

This clone counts as medium-sized. The chain links TRBV6-8 to TRBJ2-7; D is ambiguous. The V gene lost 0 bases and the J gene lost 2 bases, with 5 bases spanning the gap. This CDR3 has 13 residues. Germline V CDR1 and CDR2: MNHGY, SAAAGT. This CDR3 is CASSYSSAYEQYF. CDR3 bases: TGTGCCAGCAGTTACTCTTCCGCCTACGAGCAGTACTTC.

V and J are TRBV5-1 and TRBJ2-7, with D perhaps TRBD2 (5 bases). Germline CDR1 reads SGHRS; CDR2 reads YFSETQ. The germline V and J ends were trimmed by 2 bases and 6 bases, with 15 bases remaining between them. This CDR3 has 14 amino acids. The CDR3 DNA sequence: TGCGCCAGCAGCTTAATTCCCATAGAGGGCGAGCAGTACTTC. This encodes CASSLIPIEGEQYF.

Sample share makes this clone large. The chain employs TRBV6-8 and TRBJ2-2; 10 nucleotides match TRBD2. CDR1 and CDR2 from the germline V gene are MNHGY and SAAAGT. The length of the CDR3 is 13 residues. V lost 7 bases to trimming and J lost 7 bases; unmatched junction nucleotides: 3. The CDR3 DNA sequence: TGTGCCAGCAACCCTAGCGGGGGCGGGGAGCTGTTTTTT. Translated, it gives CASNPSGGGELFF.

The chain combines TRBV18 with TRBJ2-1; no clear D gene. This CDR3 is 15 amino acids long. V was clipped by 1 base and J by 6 bases, with 13 bases between them. CDR1 and CDR2 from the germline V gene are KGHSH and LQKENI. The CDR3 DNA reads TGTGCCAGCTCACCACTCTCCCCCCCGAGCAATGAGCAGTTCTTC. Encoded protein: CASSPLSPPSNEQFF.

This chain links TRBV19 with TRBJ1-5, with D possibly TRBD1 on 5 matching bases. The germline V gene encodes CDR1 LNHDA and CDR2 SQIVND (reference sequence). The CDR3 runs to 16 residues. V was shortened by 7 bases and J by 2 bases, with 18 bases between the two germline ends. Here the CDR3 DNA reads TGTGCCAGTACCCCTTGGGGGGGTCTGGGCAATCAGCCCCAGCATTTT. Translation: CASTPWGGLGNQPQHF.

There are many counts of this clone. This rearrangement joins TRBV6-8 to TRBJ1-5; 8 bases are a match to TRBD1. The V gene end was trimmed by 4 bases and the J gene end by 2 bases; junction bases not matched to a gene: 7. The CDR3 extends over 16 amino acids. Germline lookup yields CDR1 MNHGY and CDR2 SAAAGT. CDR3 nucleotide sequence: TGTGCCAGCAGTTCTCTGGACAGGGACGGCAATCAGCCCCAGCATTTT. It codes for CASSSLDRDGNQPQHF.

The chain is built from TRBV19 and TRBJ2-3; D possibly matches TRBD1 or TRBD2 (5 bases each). This CDR3 has 13 residues. Germline values: CDR1 LNHDA, CDR2 SQIVND (reference sequence). The V and J ends lost 3 bases and 6 bases respectively, with 10 bases between them. The CDR3 here is CASSIGWGDTQYF. CDR3 bases: TGTGCCAGTAGTATTGGATGGGGGGATACGCAGTATTTT.

As DNA, the CDR3 is TGTGCCAGTGCACAGGGAGACGGCTACGAGCAGTACTTC. Protein: CASAQGDGYEQYF. The genes are TRBV19 and TRBJ2-7; perhaps TRBD1 as D (6 bases). V was trimmed by 8 bases and J by 3 bases, leaving 14 bases between them. Germline CDR1 and CDR2: LNHDA and SQIVND (reference sequence). This CDR3 spans 13 amino acids.

This clone appeared many times. This sequence joins TRBV11-3 and TRBJ1-3, with 7 nucleotides matching TRBD1. Trimming at V came to 6 bases and at J to 0 bases, leaving 8 bases not matched to a gene. CDR3 length: 16 residues. Looked up from germline, CDR1 is SGHNT and CDR2 is YENEEA. The CDR3 loop is CASRIMTGHSGNTIYF. The CDR3 bases are TGTGCCAGCAGAATTATGACAGGGCACTCTGGAAACACCATATATTTT.

The chain uses TRBV29-1 and TRBJ2-1; 11 nucleotides align to TRBD2. Trimming at V came to 7 bases and at J to 3 bases, leaving 5 bases not matched to a gene. The CDR3 is 14 residues long. Germline V gives CDR1 SQVTM, CDR2 ANQGSEA. CDR3 loop: CSAWTSGRYNEQFF. In DNA form, the CDR3 reads TGCAGCGCTTGGACTAGCGGGCGCTACAATGAGCAGTTCTTC.